This T cell receptor beta chain appears in the sequencing data of a study of shared clonotypes between healthy human individuals. Broader study findings: There were few donors, and this limited the genetic and exposure-history diversity represented. Sharing across four donors was seen in 4% to 6.5% of naive CD4 clonotypes. Sequencing depth was expected to affect clonotype sharing among donors.

The CDR3 sequence is 13 residues long. V gave up 5 bases and J gave up 3 bases, with 11 bases separating them. Germline CDR1 is SGHRS and CDR2 is YFSETQ. Terminally differentiated effector memory CD45RA+ cells were excluded by CCR7 positive selection of CD45RO-negative cells. In regard to this clone: As yet, its antigen is unknown.

Sequenced by immunoSEQ multiplex PCR; TCRdb stores in-frame clones only, minus some. The sample holds 630,000 or so clones, 95% to 98% seen once. The receptor's source is a man aged 25-45 years in good health. Sequencing was done on a sample of naive CD8+ T cells sorted from blood. The J gene is TRBJ2-5, the V gene TRBV5-1; weak D call: TRBD1 (6 bases). The CDR3 DNA reads TGCGCCAGCAGTGGGGGCCCTGAAGAGACCCAGTACTTC. The encoded protein is CASSGGPEETQYF.